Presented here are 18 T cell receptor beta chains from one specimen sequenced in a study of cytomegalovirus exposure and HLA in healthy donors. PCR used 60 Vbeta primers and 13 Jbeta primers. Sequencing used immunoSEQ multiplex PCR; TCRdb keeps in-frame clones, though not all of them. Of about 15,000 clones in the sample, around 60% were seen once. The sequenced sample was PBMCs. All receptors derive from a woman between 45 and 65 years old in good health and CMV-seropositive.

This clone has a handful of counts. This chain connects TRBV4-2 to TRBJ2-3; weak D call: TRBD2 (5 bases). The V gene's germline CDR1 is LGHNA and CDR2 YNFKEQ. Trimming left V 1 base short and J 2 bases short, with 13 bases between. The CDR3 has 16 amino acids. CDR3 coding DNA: TGTGCCAGCAGCCAAGGACGTGCGGGTACCACAGATACGCAGTATTTT. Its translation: CASSQGRAGTTDTQYF.

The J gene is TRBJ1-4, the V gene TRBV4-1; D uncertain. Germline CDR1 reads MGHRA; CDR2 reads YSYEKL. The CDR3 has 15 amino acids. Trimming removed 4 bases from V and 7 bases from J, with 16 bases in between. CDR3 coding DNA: TGCGCCAGCAGCCCTGAAGAGGGAAGGCGTGAAAAACTGTTTTTT. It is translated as CASSPEEGRREKLFF.

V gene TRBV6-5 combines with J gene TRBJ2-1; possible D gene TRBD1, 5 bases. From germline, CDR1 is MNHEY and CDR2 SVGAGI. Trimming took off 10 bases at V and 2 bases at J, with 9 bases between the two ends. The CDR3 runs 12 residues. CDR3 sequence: CATRQTYNEQFF. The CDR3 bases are TGTGCCACACGACAGACCTACAATGAGCAGTTCTTC.

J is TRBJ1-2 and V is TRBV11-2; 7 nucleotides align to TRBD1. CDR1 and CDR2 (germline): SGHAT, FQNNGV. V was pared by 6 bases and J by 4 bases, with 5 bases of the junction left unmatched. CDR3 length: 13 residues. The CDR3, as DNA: TGTGCCAGCAGACGTGACAGGGCCTATGGCTACACCTTC. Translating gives CASRRDRAYGYTF.

CDR3 region: CAWHVGERKLFF. The CDR3 DNA sequence: TGTGCCTGGCATGTTGGGGAGAGGAAGCTGTTTTTT. The chain uses TRBV30 and TRBJ2-2; a possible D gene is TRBD2 (5 bases). The ends were cut back, 5 bases at V and 12 bases at J, with 16 bases in the middle. The CDR3 contains 12 residues. Germline-derived CDR1 and CDR2 are GTSNPN and SVGIG (reference sequence). Based on the CDR3 plus reference TRBV30 and TRBJ2-2, the full variable domain is SQTIHQWPATLVQPVGSPLSLECTVEGTSNPNLYWYRQAAGRGLQLLFYSVGIGQISSEVPQNLSASRPQDRQFILSSKKLLLSDSGFYLCAWHVGERKLFFGEGSRLTVL.

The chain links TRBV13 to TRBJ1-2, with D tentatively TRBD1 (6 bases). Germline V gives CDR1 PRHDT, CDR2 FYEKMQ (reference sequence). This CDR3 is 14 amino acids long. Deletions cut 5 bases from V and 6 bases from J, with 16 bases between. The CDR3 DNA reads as TGTGCCAGCAGCCCCCGACAGGATCTTAATGGCTACACCTTC. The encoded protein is CASSPRQDLNGYTF.

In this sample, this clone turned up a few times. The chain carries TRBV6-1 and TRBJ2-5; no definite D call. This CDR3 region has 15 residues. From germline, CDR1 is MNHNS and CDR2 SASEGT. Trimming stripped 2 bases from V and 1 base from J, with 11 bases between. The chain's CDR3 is CASSESIGSQETQYF. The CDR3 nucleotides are TGTGCCAGCAGTGAAAGCATCGGGTCCCAAGAGACCCAGTACTTC.

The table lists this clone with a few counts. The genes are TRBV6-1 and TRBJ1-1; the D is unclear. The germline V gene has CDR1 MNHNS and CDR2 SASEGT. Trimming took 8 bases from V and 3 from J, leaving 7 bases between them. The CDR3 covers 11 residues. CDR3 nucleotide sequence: TGTGCCAGCTGGGAGGACACTGAAGCTTTCTTT. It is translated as CASWEDTEAFF.

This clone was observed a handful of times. The CDR3 here is CASSLATEAFF. CDR3 nucleotide sequence: TGTGCCAGCTCCCTGGCCACTGAAGCTTTCTTT. The chain joins TRBV18 to TRBJ1-1; D unresolved. The CDR3 sequence is 11 residues long. The V gene's germline CDR1 is KGHSH and CDR2 LQKENI. Trimming pared 6 bases from V and 4 bases from J, leaving 6 bases between.

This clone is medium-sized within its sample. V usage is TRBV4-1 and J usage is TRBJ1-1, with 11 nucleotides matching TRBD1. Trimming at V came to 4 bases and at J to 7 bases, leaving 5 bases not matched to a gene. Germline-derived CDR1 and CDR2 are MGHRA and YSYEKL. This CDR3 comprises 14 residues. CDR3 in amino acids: CASSLSGTGGEAFF. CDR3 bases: TGCGCCAGCAGCCTCTCCGGGACAGGGGGTGAAGCTTTCTTT.

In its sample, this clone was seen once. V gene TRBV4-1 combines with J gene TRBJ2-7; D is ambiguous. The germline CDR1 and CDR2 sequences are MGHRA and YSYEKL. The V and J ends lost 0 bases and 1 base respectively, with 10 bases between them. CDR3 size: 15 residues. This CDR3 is CASSQERGVSYEQYF. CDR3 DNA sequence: TGCGCCAGCAGCCAAGAGCGAGGTGTTTCCTACGAGCAGTACTTC.

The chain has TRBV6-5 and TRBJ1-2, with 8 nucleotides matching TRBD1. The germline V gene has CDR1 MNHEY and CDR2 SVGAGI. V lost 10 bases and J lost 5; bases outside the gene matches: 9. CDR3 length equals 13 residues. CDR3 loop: CATSGRQGYGYTF. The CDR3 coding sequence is TGTGCCACCAGCGGGCGACAGGGGTATGGCTACACCTTC.

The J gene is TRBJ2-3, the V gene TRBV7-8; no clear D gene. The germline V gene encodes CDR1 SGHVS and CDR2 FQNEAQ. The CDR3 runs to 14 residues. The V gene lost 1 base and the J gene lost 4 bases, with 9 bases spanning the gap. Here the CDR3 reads CASSLVARPDTQYF. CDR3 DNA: TGTGCCAGCAGCTTAGTTGCGAGGCCAGATACGCAGTATTTT.

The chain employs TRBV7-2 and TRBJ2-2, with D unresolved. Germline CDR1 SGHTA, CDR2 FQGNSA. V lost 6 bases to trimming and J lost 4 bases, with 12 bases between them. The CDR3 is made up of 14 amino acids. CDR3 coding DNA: TGTGCCAGCAGTCTAAAATCGGGCACCGGGGAGCTGTTTTTT. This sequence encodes CASSLKSGTGELFF.

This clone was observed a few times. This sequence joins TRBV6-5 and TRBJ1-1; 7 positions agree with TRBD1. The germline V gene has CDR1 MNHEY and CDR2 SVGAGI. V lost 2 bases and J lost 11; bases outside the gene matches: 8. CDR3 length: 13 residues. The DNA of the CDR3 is TGTGCCAGCAGTTACGACCTACAGGGGTCGGCTTTCTTT. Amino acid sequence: CASSYDLQGSAFF.

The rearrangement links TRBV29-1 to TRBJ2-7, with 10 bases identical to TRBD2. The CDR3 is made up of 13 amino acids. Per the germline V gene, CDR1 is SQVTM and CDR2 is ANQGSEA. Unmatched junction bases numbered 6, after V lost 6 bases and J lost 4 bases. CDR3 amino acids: CSVVAGGPYEQYF. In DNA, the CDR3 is TGCAGCGTCGTAGCGGGAGGACCTTACGAGCAGTACTTC.

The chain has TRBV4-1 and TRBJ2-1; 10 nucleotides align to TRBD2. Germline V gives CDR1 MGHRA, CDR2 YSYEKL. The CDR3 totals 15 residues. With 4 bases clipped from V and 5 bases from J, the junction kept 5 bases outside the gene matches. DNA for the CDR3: TGCGCCAGCAGCCGGAGGACTAGCGGTGACAATGAGCAGTTCTTC. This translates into CASSRRTSGDNEQFF.

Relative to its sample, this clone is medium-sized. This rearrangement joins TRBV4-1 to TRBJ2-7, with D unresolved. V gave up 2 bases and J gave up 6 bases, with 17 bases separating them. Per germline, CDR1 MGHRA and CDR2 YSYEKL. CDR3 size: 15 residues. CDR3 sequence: CASSQFLRGRVEQYF. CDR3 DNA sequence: TGCGCCAGCAGCCAATTCCTGAGAGGTCGGGTCGAGCAGTACTTC.